The T cell receptor beta chain described here comes from a study of technical replicates of blood from a few donors. Repertoires were generated with immunoSEQ multiplex PCR, while TCRdb's copy carries only in-frame clones and drops some. The top ten hold 0.42% of the sample, which has 55,000 to 80,000 clones, about 92% seen once. Between the trimmed V and J ends, which lost 4 bases and 0 bases, there was a span of 9 bases. CDR3 length: 15 residues. Germline V lookup: CDR1 SGHAT, CDR2 FQDESV (reference sequence). The sequence was obtained from a human donor in good health. The rearrangement joins TRBV11-1 to TRBJ2-2, with D possibly TRBD2 on 5 matching bases. The specimen was T cells isolated from PBMCs. CDR3 protein: CASSSGGANTGELFF. CDR3 DNA sequence: TGTGCCAGCAGCTCCGGAGGCGCGAACACCGGGGAGCTGTTTTTT. Full variable domain (outside the CDR3, taken from reference TRBV11-1 and TRBJ2-2): EAEVAQSPRYKITEKSQAVAFWCDPISGHATLYWYRQILGQGPELLVQFQDESVVDDSQLPKDRFSAERLKGVDSTLKIQPAELGDSAMYLCASSSGGANTGELFFGEGSRLTVL.